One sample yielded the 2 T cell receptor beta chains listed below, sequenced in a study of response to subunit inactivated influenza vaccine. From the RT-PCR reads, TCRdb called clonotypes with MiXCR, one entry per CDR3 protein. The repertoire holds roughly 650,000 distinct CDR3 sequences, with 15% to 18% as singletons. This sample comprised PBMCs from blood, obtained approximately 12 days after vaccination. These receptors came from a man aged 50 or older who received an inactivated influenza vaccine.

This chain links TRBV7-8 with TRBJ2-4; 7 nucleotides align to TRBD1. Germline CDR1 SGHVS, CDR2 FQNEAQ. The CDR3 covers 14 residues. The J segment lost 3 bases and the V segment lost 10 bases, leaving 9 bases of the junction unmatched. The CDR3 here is CATSTGNYKNIQYF. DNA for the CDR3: TGTGCCACCTCGACAGGGAATTACAAAAACATTCAGTACTTC.

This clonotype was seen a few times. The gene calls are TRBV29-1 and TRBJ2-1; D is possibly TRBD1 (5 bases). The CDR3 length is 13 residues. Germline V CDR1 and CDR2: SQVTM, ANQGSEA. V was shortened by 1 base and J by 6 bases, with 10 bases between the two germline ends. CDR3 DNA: TGCAGCGTTGAAGGCAGCCAGGGCAATGAGCAGTTCTTC. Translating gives CSVEGSQGNEQFF.